This T cell receptor (beta chain) was identified in a study of blood T cell repertoires in COVID-19. Overall study context: Donors in the United States, Italy and Spain gave samples during acute or convalescent COVID-19. PBMCs, B-cell-depleted T cells, or T cells were the source of the cDNA or gDNA that made up the material.

V dropped 4 bases and J dropped 1; count of bases not matched to a gene: 8. The germline V gene encodes CDR1 GTSNPN and CDR2 SVGIG (reference sequence). The CDR3 spans 15 residues. Per the original data handling: Cell counts per sample came from amplifying reference gene primers. Data came from immunoSEQ multiplex PCR; TCRdb stores just in-frame clones and leaves some out. V and J calls and clone size come straight from that table; D and trimming were deduced from the DNA. The sample has 70,000 or so clones, 80% seen once. This chain joins TRBV30 and TRBJ2-5; 8 bases line up with TRBD2. The clonotype originates from a human donor in a cohort sampled during active COVID-19. Sequenced input: peripheral blood. This CDR3 reads CAWTRGASSQETQYF. As DNA, the CDR3 is TGTGCCTGGACGCGGGGGGCGAGTTCCCAAGAGACCCAGTACTTC.